This entry lists 20 T cell receptor beta chains sequenced from one sample in a study of blood T cell repertoires in COVID-19. Some clones are missing from TCRdb's copy, which holds only in-frame ones; the method was immunoSEQ multiplex PCR. The sample holds about 240,000 clones, approximately 83% seen once. Sample: PBMCs or T cells enriched from blood (not recorded which). The receptor set was obtained from a middle-aged woman with acute COVID-19.

The chain links TRBV5-8 to TRBJ2-2; 7 positions agree with TRBD2. The CDR3 extends over 17 amino acids. Germline lookup yields CDR1 SGHTS and CDR2 YDEGEE. V was clipped by 3 bases and J by 6 bases; unmatched bases: 14. The CDR3 DNA reads TGTGCCAGCAGCTCCCTTGATAGAGCGGGAAGGGCCGGGGAGCTGTTTTTT. Protein product: CASSSLDRAGRAGELFF.

V is TRBV5-5 and J is TRBJ1-5, with 9 bases identical to TRBD1. The CDR3 runs to 15 residues. The V gene's germline CDR1 is SGHKS and CDR2 YYEKEE (reference sequence). V dropped 4 bases and J dropped 6; count of bases not matched to a gene: 8. The CDR3 spells CASSEQGASVQPQHF. The CDR3 nucleotides are TGTGCCAGCAGCGAACAGGGGGCGTCTGTTCAGCCCCAGCATTTT. The entire variable domain, with the rest obtained from reference TRBV5-5 and TRBJ1-5, is as follows: DAGVTQSPTHLIKTRGQQVTLRCSPISGHKSVSWYQQVLGQGPQFIFQYYEKEERGRGNFPDRFSARQFPNYSSELNVNALLLGDSALYLCASSEQGASVQPQHFGDGTRLSIL.

The rearrangement joins TRBV5-1 to TRBJ1-6; D gene uncertain. CDR1 and CDR2 from the germline V gene are SGHRS and YFSETQ. V shed 1 base and J shed 5 bases, with 10 bases lying between them. CDR3 length: 15 amino acids. CDR3 nucleotide sequence: TGCGCCAGCAGCTTGACGGGAGGAGATAATTCACCCCTCCACTTT. This sequence encodes CASSLTGGDNSPLHF.

This clone has a single count. The chain combines TRBV4-1 with TRBJ1-1; 8 positions match TRBD1. Trimming at V came to 2 bases and at J to 3 bases, leaving 2 bases not matched to a gene. The CDR3 sequence is 14 residues long. Per germline, CDR1 MGHRA and CDR2 YSYEKL. The DNA of the CDR3 is TGCGCCAGCAGCCAACCGACAGGGGACACTGAAGCTTTCTTT. Translated, it gives CASSQPTGDTEAFF.

The rearrangement uses TRBV11-2 and TRBJ1-2, with TRBD1 matching 8 bases. This CDR3 comprises 18 residues. The trim removed 1 base at V and 8 bases at J, leaving 18 bases unmatched. The germline CDR1 and CDR2 sequences are SGHAT and FQNNGV. Here the CDR3 reads CASSLAYPEKTGAQGYTF. As DNA, the CDR3 is TGTGCCAGCAGCTTAGCGTACCCCGAAAAGACAGGGGCTCAGGGCTACACCTTC.

The chain employs TRBV6-6 and TRBJ1-2; D not certain. Germline V gene lookup returns CDR1 MNHNY and CDR2 SVGAGI (reference sequence). The CDR3 extends over 11 amino acids. Trimming stripped 6 bases from V and 2 bases from J, with 4 bases between. The CDR3 protein is CASSPNYGYTF. The CDR3 DNA reads TGTGCCAGCAGCCCAAACTATGGCTACACCTTC.

The rearrangement uses TRBV5-6 and TRBJ2-4; tentatively, D is TRBD1 (6 bases). Germline CDR1 SGHDT, CDR2 YYEEEE. V lost 5 bases, J lost 12 bases, and 15 bases lay in between. The CDR3 length is 12 residues. CDR3 sequence (DNA): TGTGCCAGCAGGACACAGGGTTCCGATCAGTACTTC. It specifies CASRTQGSDQYF.

The rearrangement uses TRBV19 and TRBJ1-5; 7 bases agree with TRBD1. CDR3 size: 17 residues. Germline CDR1 LNHDA, CDR2 SQIVND (reference sequence). V gave up 2 bases and J gave up 0 bases; unmatched junction bases: 7. In DNA, the CDR3 is TGTGCCAGTAGTATAAGCTCCGGGACAGATAGCAATCAGCCCCAGCATTTT. Protein: CASSISSGTDSNQPQHF.

The chain uses TRBV4-2 and TRBJ2-7; 8 nucleotides agree with TRBD2. The V and J ends lost 5 bases and 3 bases, in that order; junction bases with no gene match: 6. The CDR3 is 14 residues long. The germline V gene has CDR1 LGHNA and CDR2 YNFKEQ. The CDR3: CASSIAGTSYEQYF. The CDR3 bases are TGTGCCAGCAGCATCGCCGGGACTAGCTACGAGCAGTACTTC.

The chain uses TRBV6-1 and TRBJ2-7; 8 positions agree with TRBD2. Germline trimming cut 6 bases from V and 0 bases from J; bases unmatched to any gene: 7. Per the germline V gene, CDR1 is MNHNS and CDR2 is SASEGT. CDR3 length: 15 amino acids. The CDR3 loop is CASRELAESSYEQYF. CDR3 DNA: TGTGCCAGCAGAGAACTAGCGGAGAGCTCCTACGAGCAGTACTTC.

This chain uses TRBV6-1 with TRBJ2-7; TRBD2 matches at 8 bases. Germline CDR1 MNHNS, CDR2 SASEGT. V shed 2 bases, J shed 7 bases, and the junction held 10 bases outside the gene matches. This CDR3 spans 15 amino acids. This CDR3 reads CASSEWAGGRREQYF. The CDR3 nucleotides read TGTGCCAGCAGTGAATGGGCGGGAGGTCGGCGGGAGCAGTACTTC.

This clone was detected only once. The V gene is TRBV7-9, the J gene TRBJ2-1, with TRBD2 identical over 8 bases. The V gene's germline CDR1 is SEHNR and CDR2 FQNEAQ (reference sequence). J was trimmed by 6 bases and V by 4 bases; bases with no gene match: 8. The CDR3 length is 15 residues. The CDR3 loop is CASSSTSERANEQFF. CDR3 nucleotide sequence: TGTGCCAGCAGCTCGACTAGCGAGCGAGCCAATGAGCAGTTCTTC.

The chain has TRBV24-1 and TRBJ2-1; maybe TRBD2 (5 bases). CDR1 and CDR2 from the germline V gene are KGHDR and SFDVKD. V lost 4 bases and J lost 6, with 12 bases in between. This CDR3 comprises 14 residues. CDR3 DNA: TGTGCCACCAGTGACCCCTCGGCGGGCAATGAGCAGTTCTTC. It translates to CATSDPSAGNEQFF.

The CDR3 DNA is TGTGCCAGCCAGATTAGCGGGAGTTTCAATGAGCAGTTCTTC. It yields the protein CASQISGSFNEQFF. The V call is TRBV6-5, the J call TRBJ2-1, with 9 bases identical to TRBD2. J gave up 6 bases and V 8 bases, and 8 bases lay outside the gene matches. The CDR3 has 14 residues. CDR1 is MNHEY and CDR2 is SVGAGI in the germline V gene.

This chain joins TRBV7-6 and TRBJ2-1; D might be TRBD2 (5 bases). Germline loops: CDR1 SGHVS, CDR2 FNYEAQ. Trimming cost V 0 bases and J 4 bases, with 13 bases left between them. This CDR3 spans 16 amino acids. CDR3 sequence: CASSLARSGSYNEQFF. DNA for the CDR3: TGTGCCAGCAGCTTAGCGCGGAGCGGCAGTTACAATGAGCAGTTCTTC. Full variable domain (outside the CDR3, taken from reference TRBV7-6 and TRBJ2-1): GAGVSQSPRYKVTKRGQDVALRCDPISGHVSLYWYRQALGQGPEFLTYFNYEAQQDKSGLPNDRFSAERPEGSISTLTIQRTEQRDSAMYRCASSLARSGSYNEQFFGPGTRLTVL.

This clone was picked up a small number of times. V and J are TRBV3-1 (or the pseudogene TRBV3-2) and TRBJ2-5; 10 nucleotides align to TRBD2. J gave up 4 bases and V 4 bases, and 3 bases lay outside the gene matches. CDR1 LGHDT and CDR2 YNNKEL come from the germline V gene (reference sequence). The CDR3 spans 14 residues. CDR3 protein: CASSPRLAGETQYF. In nucleotides, the CDR3 is TGTGCCAGCAGCCCCAGACTAGCGGGAGAGACCCAGTACTTC.

The V gene is TRBV18, the J gene TRBJ1-2; TRBD1 aligns across 9 bases. Germline CDR1 reads KGHSH; CDR2 reads LQKENI. V gave up 5 bases and J gave up 2 bases; unmatched junction bases: 3. The CDR3 covers 14 residues. The CDR3 nucleotides are TGTGCCAGCTCAAGTGGGACAGGGAACTATGGCTACACCTTC. It codes for CASSSGTGNYGYTF.

CDR3 protein: CATSRATGGPLTDTQYF. CDR3 nucleotides: TGTGCCACCAGCAGGGCGACAGGGGGCCCCCTCACAGATACGCAGTATTTT. The chain is built from TRBV15 and TRBJ2-3; 10 bases agree with TRBD1. This CDR3 comprises 17 residues. Trimming took 3 bases from V and 2 from J; bases not matched to a gene: 8. The germline V gene encodes CDR1 LNHNV and CDR2 YYDKDF (reference sequence).

The chain recombines TRBV18 with TRBJ1-4; possible D gene TRBD1, 6 bases. The CDR3 is made up of 14 amino acids. V lost 1 base, J lost 7 bases, and 10 bases lay in between. The germline CDR1 and CDR2 sequences are KGHSH and LQKENI. This CDR3 is CASSPRGQVEKLFF. As DNA, the CDR3 is TGTGCCAGCTCACCACGGGGGCAGGTTGAAAAACTGTTTTTT.

V usage is TRBV2 and J usage is TRBJ2-1, with 7 nucleotides matching TRBD2. The length of the CDR3 is 14 residues. V dropped 2 bases and J dropped 6; count of bases not matched to a gene: 4. Germline assignment: CDR1 SNHLY and CDR2 FYNNEI. CDR3 DNA sequence: TGTGCCAGCAGTGAACGCGGGAGCATCAATGAGCAGTTCTTC. Residues: CASSERGSINEQFF.